The present TCR beta chain was sequenced within a study of cytomegalovirus exposure and HLA in healthy donors. Study-level background: HLA-typed donors contributed approximately 86 million unique TCRs, which were held in an early data release. Study results and caveats: Generally TCR sequences proved uncommon, though certain public TCRs appeared in numerous donors. Associated with HLA alleles at 0.05 false discovery rate in a later analysis were 17,000 or so TCR beta sequences. Most subjects' HLA-A and HLA-B alleles were reportedly predicted from TCR beta sequences.

Points on this clone: The antigen is undetermined.

Both 60 Vbeta primers and 13 Jbeta primers went into the PCR. Produced via immunoSEQ multiplex PCR; TCRdb's table is partial and in-frame only. The table lists approximately 150,000 clones, 65% to 80% of them singletons. The length of the CDR3 is 15 residues. Germline V gene data show CDR1 as SGHRS and CDR2 as YFSETQ. Trimming shortened V by 4 bases and J by 1 base, and 12 bases separated the two germline ends. Sequencing was done on a sample of PBMCs. The chain carries TRBV5-1 and TRBJ2-1; D gene ambiguous. The TCR comes from a woman under 30 in good health and CMV-seronegative. The CDR3, as DNA: TGCGCCAGCAGCCCGACCCCGGGTTCCTACAATGAGCAGTTCTTC. Translation gives CASSPTPGSYNEQFF.